This T cell receptor beta chain is drawn from a study of OX40 agonist ivuxolimab in advanced cancers. Study-wide context: Patients received ivuxolimab, an agonistic anti-OX40 (CD134) antibody.

Looked up from germline, CDR1 is SGHAT and CDR2 is FQNNGV. The CDR3 contains 14 residues. Trimming pared 2 bases from V and 1 base from J, leaving 8 bases between. This clone was detected once. The target antigen is unknown. Using immunoSEQ multiplex PCR, the repertoire was profiled, and TCRdb retains in-frame clones only, with some absent. The table shows tens of thousands of clones, with approximately 90% occurring only once. Findings and caveats of the study: Partial responders dosed at 0.1-3.0 mg/kg displayed clonal expansion ranking among the lowest.

This material consisted of CD4+ or CD8+ T cells sorted from blood, taken in a trial of the OX40 agonist ivuxolimab. This receptor was identified in an adult with an advanced solid tumor such as melanoma, head and neck, liver or kidney cancer. This chain uses TRBV11-2 with TRBJ1-1; D uncertain. The chain's CDR3 is CASSLQNKNTEAFF. The DNA for the CDR3 is TGTGCCAGCAGCTTACAAAACAAGAACACTGAAGCTTTCTTT.